The subject of this entry is one T cell receptor beta chain. CDR3 length equals 14 residues. Looked up from germline, CDR1 is SGHAT and CDR2 is FQNNGV. The ends were cut back, 1 base at V and 5 bases at J, with 11 bases in the middle. These data come from a study of blood T cell repertoires in COVID-19. Some clones are missing from TCRdb's copy, which holds only in-frame ones; the method was immunoSEQ multiplex PCR. Of approximately 470,000 clones in the sample, around 85% are singletons; the top ten hold roughly 3.1%. The material sequenced was peripheral blood. The J gene is TRBJ1-1, the V gene TRBV11-2; the D is unclear. This TCR was sampled from a human donor in a cohort sampled during active COVID-19. The CDR3 sequence is CASSLGGRPTEAFF. The CDR3 region has the DNA TGTGCCAGCAGCTTAGGCGGCAGACCTACTGAAGCTTTCTTT.